This T cell receptor (beta chain) stems from a study of vaccination and CD4 T cells after COVID-19. About the research overall: Cultures serving as controls received a peptide pool (CEFX or HIV-1 Nef) or no peptide. Points from the study as a whole: Relatively few convalescent patients were studied, without early post-infection timepoints.

The CDR3 totals 17 residues. CDR1 is LNHDA and CDR2 is SQIVND in the germline V gene (reference sequence). V gave up 1 base and J gave up 0 bases, with 13 bases separating them. As to treatment: roughly 10-day PBMC culture with coronavirus spike peptide pools or control peptides (ViraFEST assay). Wells that each held a few million PBMCs were cultured with around 9.9 IU/ml IL-2 and 10 ug/ml peptide pools. This clonotype appeared a single time. What it recognizes is unknown. Oncomine TCR Beta short-read sequencing was applied to DNA from cultured CD4+ T cells. From cultured CD4+ T cells, genomic DNA was extracted. TCRdb passed the PCR reads through MiXCR, listing each CDR3 protein once. This table has fewer than 20,000 distinct CDR3 sequences, 60% to 75% appearing once.

Specimen: CD4+ T cells from blood, cultured in vitro. The genes are TRBV19 and TRBJ1-5, with D perhaps TRBD1 (5 bases). The sequence came from a human donor who had recovered from COVID-19. CDR3 amino acids: CASSIGGSQSSNQPQHF. The CDR3 bases are TGTGCCAGTAGTATAGGGGGCAGCCAATCTAGCAATCAGCCCCAGCATTTT. Full variable domain (remainder filled in from reference TRBV19 and TRBJ1-5): DGGITQSPKYLFRKEGQNVTLSCEQNLNHDAMYWYRQDPGQGLRLIYYSQIVNDFQKGDIAEGYSVSREKKESFPLTVTSAQKNPTAFYLCASSIGGSQSSNQPQHFGDGTRLSIL.